The clone carrying this TCR beta chain was counted only a few times. Its antigen is unknown. No treatment of any kind had been given to any patient before thyroid surgery. As processed by the authors: Clinicopathological groups of papillary thyroid cancer showed CDR3 differences that were used to build a distant-metastasis classifier. TCRdb re-called the PCR reads with MiXCR. Clone size and V and J calls follow TCRdb, not the original study. The sample records roughly 58,000 clones, just over 4% being singletons. J gave up 4 bases and V 4 bases, and 1 base lay outside the gene matches. This CDR3 region has 13 residues. The sample belongs to a study of metastatic and nonmetastatic thyroid tumors. Study-level information: Where malignant and benign thyroid patients were concerned, repertoires were compared across blood and tumor or nodule tissue. Whole-study findings and limits: The reported finding was significantly higher TCR beta diversity in malignant thyroid tumors relative to benign nodules, in blood and tumor.

This rearrangement joins TRBV12-3 or TRBV12-4 to TRBJ1-5; 7 nucleotides match TRBD1. Sequenced: blood. The receptor was isolated from a female donor with papillary thyroid cancer or a benign thyroid nodule (not recorded which). Some clones in this sample may be carry-over from other donors' samples. CDR3 sequence: CASSYRGNQPQHF. CDR3 bases: TGTGCCAGCAGTTACAGGGGTAATCAGCCCCAGCATTTT.